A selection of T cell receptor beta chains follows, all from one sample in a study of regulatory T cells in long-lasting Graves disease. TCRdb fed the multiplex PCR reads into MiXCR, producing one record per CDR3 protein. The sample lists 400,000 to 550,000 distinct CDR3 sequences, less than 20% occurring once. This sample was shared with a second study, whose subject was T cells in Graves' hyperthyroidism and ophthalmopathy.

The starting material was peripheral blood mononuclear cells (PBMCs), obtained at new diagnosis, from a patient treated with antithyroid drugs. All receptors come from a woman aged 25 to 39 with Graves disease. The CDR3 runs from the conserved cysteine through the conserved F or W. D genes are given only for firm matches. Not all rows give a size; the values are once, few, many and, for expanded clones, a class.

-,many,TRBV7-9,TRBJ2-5,CASSLARQPKETQYF,TGTGCCAGCAGCTTAGCTCGACAGCCTAAAGAGACCCAGTACTTC
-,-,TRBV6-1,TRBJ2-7,CASSQPPWGDEQYF,TGTGCCAGCAGTCAGCCTCCCTGGGGAGACGAGCAGTACTTC
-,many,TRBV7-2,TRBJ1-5,CASSLAQGPGNQPQHF,TGTGCCAGCAGCTTAGCGCAGGGGCCGGGCAATCAGCCCCAGCATTTT
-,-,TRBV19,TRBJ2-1,CASSIAGASTGNEQFF,TGTGCCAGTAGTATAGCCGGGGCGAGTACGGGTAATGAGCAGTTCTTC
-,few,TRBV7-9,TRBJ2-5,CASSLGSGRQETQYF,TGTGCCAGCAGCTTAGGCTCAGGCAGGCAAGAGACCCAGTACTTC
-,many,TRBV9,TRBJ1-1,CASSVAFNPGRENTEAFF,TGTGCCAGCAGCGTAGCTTTTAATCCTGGACGGGAGAACACTGAAGCTTTCTTT
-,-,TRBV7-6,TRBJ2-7,CASSNGPVYEQYF,TGTGCCAGCAGCAATGGACCGGTATACGAGCAGTACTTC
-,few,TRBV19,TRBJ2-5,CASSIVGGGKETQYF,TGTGCCAGTAGTATCGTGGGCGGAGGGAAAGAGACCCAGTACTTC
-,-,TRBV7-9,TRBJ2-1,CASSSGGAEYLSSYNEQFF,TGTGCCAGCAGCTCAGGGGGGGCGGAATACTTGAGCTCCTACAATGAGCAGTTCTTC
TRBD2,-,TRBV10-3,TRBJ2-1,CAISEFLGGRPNNEQFF,TGTGCCATCAGTGAGTTTCTGGGGGGGAGACCCAACAATGAGCAGTTCTTC
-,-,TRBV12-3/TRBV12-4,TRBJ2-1,CASSLKGPPALGGQFF,TGTGCCAGCAGTTTAAAGGGGCCCCCGGCCCTAGGGGGGCAGTTCTTC
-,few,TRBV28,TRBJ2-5,CASSPVWGEQETQYF,TGTGCCAGCAGTCCGGTCTGGGGGGAACAAGAGACCCAGTACTTC
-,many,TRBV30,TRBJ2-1,CAWRLTRGLDNEQFF,TGTGCCTGGAGGCTTACTAGAGGCCTGGACAATGAGCAGTTCTTC
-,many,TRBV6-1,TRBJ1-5,CASSEYQPQHF,TGTGCCAGCAGTGAGTATCAGCCCCAGCATTTT
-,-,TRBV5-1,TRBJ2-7,CASSLYPEGGSYEQYF,TGCGCCAGCAGCTTGTATCCTGAAGGAGGCTCCTACGAGCAGTACTTC
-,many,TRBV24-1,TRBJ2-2,CATSDFGRANTGELFF,TGTGCCACCAGTGACTTCGGGAGAGCGAACACCGGGGAGCTGTTTTTT
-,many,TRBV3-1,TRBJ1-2,CASSQVYYGYTF,TGTGCCAGCAGCCAAGTTTACTATGGCTACACCTTC
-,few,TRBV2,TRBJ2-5,CASSYVGIGETQYF,TGTGCCAGCAGTTACGTTGGCATCGGGGAGACCCAGTACTTC
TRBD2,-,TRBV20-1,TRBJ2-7,CSARLPLAGPYEPYF,TGCAGTGCTAGATTACCACTAGCGGGGCCCTACGAGCCGTACTTC
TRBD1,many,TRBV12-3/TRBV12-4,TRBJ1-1,CASSLGQGRPFF,TGTGCCAGCAGTTTGGGACAGGGTCGACCTTTCTTT
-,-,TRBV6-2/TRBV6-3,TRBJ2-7,CASRPPSARRRSSYEQYF,TGTGCCAGCAGACCCCCCAGCGCGAGGCGGAGGAGCTCCTACGAGCAGTACTTC
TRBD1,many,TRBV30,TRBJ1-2,CAWSGRGRTYTF,TGTGCCTGGAGCGGCAGGGGGCGCACCTACACCTTC
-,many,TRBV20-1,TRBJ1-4,CSARAGGTNEKLFF,TGCAGTGCTAGAGCGGGGGGTACTAATGAAAAACTGTTTTTT
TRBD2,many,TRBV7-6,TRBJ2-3,CASSLTGLATDTQYF,TGTGCCAGCAGCTTAACAGGACTAGCGACAGATACGCAGTATTTT
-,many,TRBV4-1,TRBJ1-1,CASSHPHGNTEAFF,TGCGCCAGCAGCCACCCACACGGGAACACTGAAGCTTTCTTT
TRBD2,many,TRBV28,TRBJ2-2,CASNPGGLAGANTGELFF,TGTGCCAGCAACCCTGGGGGACTAGCGGGAGCGAACACCGGGGAGCTGTTTTTT
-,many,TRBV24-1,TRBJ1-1,CATESAGGNTEAFF,TGTGCCACCGAGAGTGCAGGAGGGAACACTGAAGCTTTCTTT
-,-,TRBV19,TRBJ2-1,CATSGEFHNEQFF,TGTGCCACCTCCGGAGAGTTCCACAATGAGCAGTTCTTC
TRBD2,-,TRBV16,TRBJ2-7,CASTRSGRLSYEQYF,TGTGCCAGCACACGGAGCGGGAGGCTGTCCTACGAGCAGTACTTC
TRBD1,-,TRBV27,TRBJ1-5,CASSYDRVGQPQHF,TGTGCCAGCAGTTATGACAGGGTTGGTCAGCCCCAGCATTTT
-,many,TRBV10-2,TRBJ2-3,CASLRGDRGSDTQYF,TGCGCCAGCCTAAGAGGGGATCGTGGCTCAGATACGCAGTATTTT
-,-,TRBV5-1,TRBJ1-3,CASSLDLYANSGNTIYF,TGCGCCAGCAGCTTGGATCTTTATGCAAACTCTGGAAACACCATATATTTT
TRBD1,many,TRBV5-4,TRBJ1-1,CASSKDRDTEAFF,TGTGCCAGCAGTAAAGACAGGGACACTGAAGCTTTCTTT
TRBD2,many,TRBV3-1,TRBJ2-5,CASSPRTSGDGIATQYF,TGTGCCAGCAGCCCCAGGACTAGCGGAGATGGGATTGCGACCCAGTACTTC
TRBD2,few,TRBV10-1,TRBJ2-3,CASSPLAGDRDTQYF,TGCGCCAGCAGTCCCCTGGCGGGAGATCGAGATACGCAGTATTTT
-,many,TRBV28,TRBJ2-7,CASSPAVSSYEQYF,TGTGCCAGCAGCCCTGCCGTGTCCTCCTACGAGCAGTACTTC
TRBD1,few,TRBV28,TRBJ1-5,CASSLDREDQPQHF,TGTGCCAGCAGTTTAGACAGGGAGGATCAGCCCCAGCATTTT
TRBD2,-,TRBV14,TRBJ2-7,CASSRLGTKSYEQYF,TGTGCCAGCAGCCGACTCGGGACTAAGTCCTACGAGCAGTACTTC
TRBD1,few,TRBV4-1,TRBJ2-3,CASSQSLDRVGGTQYF,TGCGCCAGCAGCCAATCCCTGGACAGGGTTGGAGGTACGCAGTATTTT